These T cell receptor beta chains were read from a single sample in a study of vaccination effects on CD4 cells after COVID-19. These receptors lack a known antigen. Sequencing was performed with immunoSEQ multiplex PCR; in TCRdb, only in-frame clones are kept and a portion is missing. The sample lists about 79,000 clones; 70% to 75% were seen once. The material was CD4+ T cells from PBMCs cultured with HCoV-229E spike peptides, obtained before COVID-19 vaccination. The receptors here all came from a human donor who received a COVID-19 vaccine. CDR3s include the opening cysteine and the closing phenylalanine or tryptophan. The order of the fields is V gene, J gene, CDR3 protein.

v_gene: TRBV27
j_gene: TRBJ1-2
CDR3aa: CASRQGSSYGYTF

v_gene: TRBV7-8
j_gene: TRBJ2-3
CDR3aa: CASSLARVDTQYF

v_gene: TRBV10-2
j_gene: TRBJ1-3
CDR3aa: CASTGSSGNTIYF

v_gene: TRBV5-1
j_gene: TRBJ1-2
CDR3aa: CASSLERSYGYTF

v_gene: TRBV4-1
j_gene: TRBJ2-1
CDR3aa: CASSQGPLRNNEQFF

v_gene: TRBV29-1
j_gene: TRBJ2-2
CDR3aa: CSVEARGLAGPGELFF

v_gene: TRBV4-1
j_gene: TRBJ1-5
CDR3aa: CASSQEPRTSLHF

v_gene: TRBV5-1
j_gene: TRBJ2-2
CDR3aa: CASSLTAGPAGELFF

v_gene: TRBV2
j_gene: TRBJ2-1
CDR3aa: CASSVNEQFF

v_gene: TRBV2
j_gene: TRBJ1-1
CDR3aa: CASRTGAHRMLSAKTEAFF

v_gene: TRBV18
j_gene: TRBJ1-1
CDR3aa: CASSSDRAIAFF

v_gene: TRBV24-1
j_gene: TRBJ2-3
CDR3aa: CATSDGGQWQYF

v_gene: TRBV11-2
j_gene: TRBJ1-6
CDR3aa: CASSYRAGSYNSPLHF

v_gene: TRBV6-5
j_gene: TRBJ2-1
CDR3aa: CASKRTGTSYNEQFF

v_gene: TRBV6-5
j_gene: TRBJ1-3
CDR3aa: CASSRQVYSGNTIYF

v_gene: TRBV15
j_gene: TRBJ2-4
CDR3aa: CATSSRGTLAKNIQYF

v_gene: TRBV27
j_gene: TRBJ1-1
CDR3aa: CASSLTRTGYNTEAFF

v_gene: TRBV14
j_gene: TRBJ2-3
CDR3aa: CASGQGADTQYF

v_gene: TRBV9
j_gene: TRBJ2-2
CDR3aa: CASSVAMGGWNTGELFF

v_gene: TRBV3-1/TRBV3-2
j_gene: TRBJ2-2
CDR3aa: CASSQDFGHNTGELFF

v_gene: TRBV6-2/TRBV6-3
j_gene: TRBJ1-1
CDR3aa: CASSQPGLENTEAFF

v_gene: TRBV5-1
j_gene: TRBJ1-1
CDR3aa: CASSFLGRSNTEAFF

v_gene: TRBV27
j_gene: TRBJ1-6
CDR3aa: CASRLTARARTLHF